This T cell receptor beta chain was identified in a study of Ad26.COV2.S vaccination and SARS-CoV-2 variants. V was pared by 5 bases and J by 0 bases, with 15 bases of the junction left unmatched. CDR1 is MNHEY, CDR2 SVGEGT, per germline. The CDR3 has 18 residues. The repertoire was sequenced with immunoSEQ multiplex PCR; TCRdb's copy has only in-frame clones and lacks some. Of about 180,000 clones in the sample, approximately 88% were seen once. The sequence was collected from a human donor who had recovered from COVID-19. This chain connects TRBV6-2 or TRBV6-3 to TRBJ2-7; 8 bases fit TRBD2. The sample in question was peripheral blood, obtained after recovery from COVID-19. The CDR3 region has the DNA TGTGCCAGCAGTCCACGTGAAGGACTAGCAGTGAGCTCCTACGAGCAGTACTTC. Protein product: CASSPREGLAVSSYEQYF.